This TCR beta chain emerged from a study of OX40 agonist ivuxolimab in advanced cancers. Trimming at V came to 5 bases and at J to 8 bases, leaving 8 bases not matched to a gene. The CDR3 covers 14 residues. Looked up from germline, CDR1 is SGHAT and CDR2 is FQDESV (reference sequence). Broader study findings: Partial responders receiving 0.1-3.0 mg/kg showed among the lowest clonal expansion. More expanded clones were seen, on average, in CD8+ T cells than in CD4+. There was clonal expansion of CD4+ and CD8+ blood T cells by week 6 at 0.1 to 3.0 mg/kg.

This clone appeared a single time. Its target is unknown. Profiled with immunoSEQ multiplex PCR; TCRdb holds only in-frame clones, not every one. The sample carries tens of thousands of clones, 90% recorded once. This receptor was obtained from an adult with an advanced solid tumor such as melanoma, head and neck, liver or kidney cancer. The source material was CD4+ or CD8+ T cells sorted from blood, sampled in a trial of the OX40 agonist ivuxolimab. V is TRBV11-1 and J is TRBJ1-4; 7 nucleotides line up with TRBD1. CDR3 DNA sequence: TGTGCCAGCAGCCAGGGGGATCTGCGGGAAAAACTGTTTTTT. Its translation: CASSQGDLREKLFF.